A selection of T cell receptor beta chains follows, all from one sample in a study of blood T cells in healthy people across ages. MiXCR, run by TCRdb on the 5' RACE reads, gives a single entry per CDR3 protein. This sample has roughly 1.7 million distinct CDR3 sequences; 34% occur once, and the top ten carry approximately 10%. Sequenced material: blood. Every receptor here comes from a woman aged 25 to 39 in good health. CDR3s include the opening cysteine and the closing phenylalanine or tryptophan. A D gene is named only where the DNA matches it firmly. For some rows the clone size is stated as once, few or many, or as a class when expanded; others skip it.

J gene: TRBJ2-5; V gene: TRBV20-1; D gene: .; clone size: .; CDR3 length: 16; CDR3 DNA: TGCAGTGCTAGAGATCCCGGCGAGGGGACCTGGGAGACCCAGTACTTC; CDR3 protein: CSARDPGEGTWETQYF
J gene: TRBJ2-5; V gene: TRBV5-1; D gene: .; clone size: few; CDR3 length: 15; CDR3 DNA: TGCGCCAGCAGCTTGGGTCCGGCAGGGGAAGAGACCCAGTACTTC; CDR3 protein: CASSLGPAGEETQYF
J gene: TRBJ2-3; V gene: TRBV7-9; D gene: .; clone size: .; CDR3 length: 15; CDR3 DNA: TGTGCCAGCAGCCGAACGGGGGGCGCATTAGATACGCAGTATTTT; CDR3 protein: CASSRTGGALDTQYF
J gene: TRBJ2-7; V gene: TRBV27; D gene: .; clone size: .; CDR3 length: 15; CDR3 DNA: TGTGCCAGCAGTTCCAGACAGGTGGTGGGGGACGAGCAGTACTTC; CDR3 protein: CASSSRQVVGDEQYF
J gene: TRBJ1-5; V gene: TRBV20-1; D gene: .; clone size: .; CDR3 length: 13; CDR3 DNA: TGCAGTGTAACAGGGTCTGGGAATCAGCCCCAGCATTTT; CDR3 protein: CSVTGSGNQPQHF
J gene: TRBJ2-1; V gene: TRBV12-3/TRBV12-4; D gene: .; clone size: once; CDR3 length: 17; CDR3 DNA: TGTGCCAGCAGTTTAAGGGGAGAGCCCCCTTCCTACAATGGGCAGTTCTTC; CDR3 protein: CASSLRGEPPSYNGQFF
J gene: TRBJ2-1; V gene: TRBV27; D gene: .; clone size: .; CDR3 length: 17; CDR3 DNA: TGTGCCAGCAGTTTATATTGGGTTGCCGGCCCGACTAATGAGCAGTTCTTC; CDR3 protein: CASSLYWVAGPTNEQFF
J gene: TRBJ2-7; V gene: TRBV6-6; D gene: .; clone size: .; CDR3 length: 14; CDR3 DNA: TGTGTCAGCAGTTATTCTATAGGGGGCTACGAGCAGTACTTC; CDR3 protein: CVSSYSIGGYEQYF
J gene: TRBJ2-7; V gene: TRBV5-4; D gene: TRBD1; clone size: .; CDR3 length: 15; CDR3 DNA: TGTGCCAGCAGCCGGACAGGGCTTAGCTCCTACGAGCAGTACTTC; CDR3 protein: CASSRTGLSSYEQYF
J gene: TRBJ1-6; V gene: TRBV2; D gene: .; clone size: .; CDR3 length: 16; CDR3 DNA: TGTGCCAGCAGGACCGGCCATTCTGGACGTGATTCACCCCTCCACTTT; CDR3 protein: CASRTGHSGRDSPLHF
J gene: TRBJ2-3; V gene: TRBV7-9; D gene: .; clone size: few; CDR3 length: 17; CDR3 DNA: TGTGCCAGCAGCTTACCGTTCATGGAAACTAGCACAGATACGCAGTATTTT; CDR3 protein: CASSLPFMETSTDTQYF
J gene: TRBJ2-7; V gene: TRBV11-2; D gene: .; clone size: few; CDR3 length: 17; CDR3 DNA: TGTGCCAGCAGCCGACACCCCGGGGCTACGAAGAGTGGGGAGCAGTACTTC; CDR3 protein: CASSRHPGATKSGEQYF
J gene: TRBJ2-7; V gene: TRBV5-1; D gene: .; clone size: .; CDR3 length: 14; CDR3 DNA: TGCGCCAGCAGCGGGCAGAACGGTCTCTACGAGCAGTACTTC; CDR3 protein: CASSGQNGLYEQYF
J gene: TRBJ2-1; V gene: TRBV30; D gene: TRBD2; clone size: .; CDR3 length: 17; CDR3 DNA: TGTGCCTGGAGTCCTCCTGGGACTAGCGGGCTGCACAATGAGCAGTTCTTC; CDR3 protein: CAWSPPGTSGLHNEQFF
J gene: TRBJ2-3; V gene: TRBV29-1; D gene: TRBD2; clone size: .; CDR3 length: 14; CDR3 DNA: TGCAGCGTTGCCCAGACTAGCTACACAGATACGCAGTATTTT; CDR3 protein: CSVAQTSYTDTQYF
J gene: TRBJ2-3; V gene: TRBV25-1; D gene: TRBD2; clone size: .; CDR3 length: 16; CDR3 DNA: TGTGCCAGCAGCGGAGGGACTAGCGGTTTCACAGATACGCAGTATTTT; CDR3 protein: CASSGGTSGFTDTQYF
J gene: TRBJ1-5; V gene: TRBV5-1; D gene: .; clone size: few; CDR3 length: 14; CDR3 DNA: TGCGCCAGCAGCTTGACAGGGCCGGATCAGCCCCAGCATTTT; CDR3 protein: CASSLTGPDQPQHF
J gene: TRBJ2-1; V gene: TRBV20-1; D gene: .; clone size: few; CDR3 length: 12; CDR3 DNA: TGCAGTGCTAGAGATATGAGGGTTGAGCAGTTCTTC; CDR3 protein: CSARDMRVEQFF
J gene: TRBJ1-2; V gene: TRBV28; D gene: TRBD1; clone size: many; CDR3 length: 16; CDR3 DNA: TGTGCCAGCACGAAGGACAGGGGGGAACTCAACTATGGCTACACCTTC; CDR3 protein: CASTKDRGELNYGYTF
J gene: TRBJ2-3; V gene: TRBV20-1; D gene: .; clone size: .; CDR3 length: 14; CDR3 DNA: TGCAGTGCTAGGATTTATCGGAGCACAGATACGCAGTATTTT; CDR3 protein: CSARIYRSTDTQYF
J gene: TRBJ2-3; V gene: TRBV9; D gene: TRBD2; clone size: few; CDR3 length: 14; CDR3 DNA: TGTGCCGGCTCAGGAGCGGGAGCTACAGATACGCAGTATTTT; CDR3 protein: CAGSGAGATDTQYF
J gene: TRBJ2-5; V gene: TRBV6-1; D gene: .; clone size: .; CDR3 length: 14; CDR3 DNA: TGTGCCAGCACCCGGGGACTGGTCGGAGAGACCCAGTACTTC; CDR3 protein: CASTRGLVGETQYF
J gene: TRBJ2-6; V gene: TRBV19; D gene: .; clone size: few; CDR3 length: 16; CDR3 DNA: TGTGCCAGTAGTATAATGAGGAGCTCTGGGGCCAACGTCCTGACTTTC; CDR3 protein: CASSIMRSSGANVLTF
J gene: TRBJ1-4; V gene: TRBV5-1; D gene: TRBD1; clone size: many; CDR3 length: 13; CDR3 DNA: TGTGCCAGCAGTGGGACAGCAAATGAAAAACTGTTTTTT; CDR3 protein: CASSGTANEKLFF
J gene: TRBJ1-3; V gene: TRBV12-3/TRBV12-4; D gene: .; clone size: .; CDR3 length: 13; CDR3 DNA: TGTGCCAGCAGTGGACGGAAGGGAAACACCATATATTTT; CDR3 protein: CASSGRKGNTIYF
J gene: TRBJ1-1; V gene: TRBV27; D gene: TRBD1; clone size: .; CDR3 length: 15; CDR3 DNA: TGTGCCAGCAGTCTCGGACAGGGGGCGTATTCTCAAGCTTTCTTT; CDR3 protein: CASSLGQGAYSQAFF
J gene: TRBJ2-7; V gene: TRBV6-6; D gene: TRBD1; clone size: .; CDR3 length: 15; CDR3 DNA: TGTGCCAGCAGTTGGGGACAGGGCTCGGTGTACGAGCAGTACTTC; CDR3 protein: CASSWGQGSVYEQYF
J gene: TRBJ2-1; V gene: TRBV7-6; D gene: TRBD2; clone size: .; CDR3 length: 22; CDR3 DNA: TGTGCCAGCAGCTTCCCTTTGGGCACTAGCGCGCTTAGGGAGCTCTCCTACAATGAGCAGTTCTTC; CDR3 protein: CASSFPLGTSALRELSYNEQFF
J gene: TRBJ2-1; V gene: TRBV4-1; D gene: TRBD1; clone size: few; CDR3 length: 15; CDR3 DNA: TGCGCCAGCAGGCCTACCGGGACAGGGAGATATGAGCAGTTCTTC; CDR3 protein: CASRPTGTGRYEQFF
J gene: TRBJ1-1; V gene: TRBV9; D gene: .; clone size: few; CDR3 length: 15; CDR3 DNA: TGTGCCAGCAGCGTAGGATGGGAACTGAACACTGAAGCTTTCTTT; CDR3 protein: CASSVGWELNTEAFF
J gene: TRBJ2-7; V gene: TRBV5-1; D gene: .; clone size: few; CDR3 length: 13; CDR3 DNA: TGCGCCAGCAGTGAAGGACTACCCTACGAGCAGTACTTC; CDR3 protein: CASSEGLPYEQYF
J gene: TRBJ2-7; V gene: TRBV6-2/TRBV6-3; D gene: TRBD2; clone size: few; CDR3 length: 15; CDR3 DNA: TGTGCCAGCAGTCCCCAGAGGACTAGTCGCCACGAGCAGTACTTC; CDR3 protein: CASSPQRTSRHEQYF
J gene: TRBJ2-7; V gene: TRBV18; D gene: .; clone size: few; CDR3 length: 14; CDR3 DNA: TGTGCCAGCTCGGGGATCGGGAACACCTACGAGCAGTACTTC; CDR3 protein: CASSGIGNTYEQYF
J gene: TRBJ1-5; V gene: TRBV4-1; D gene: TRBD1; clone size: .; CDR3 length: 15; CDR3 DNA: TGCGCCAGCAGCCTCGCGACAGGGCTCGGTCAGCCCCAGCATTTT; CDR3 protein: CASSLATGLGQPQHF
J gene: TRBJ1-5; V gene: TRBV5-1; D gene: TRBD1; clone size: .; CDR3 length: 17; CDR3 DNA: TGCGCCAGCAGCTTGGAAGGGGGCAGGAGGAGGAATCAGCCCCAGCATTTT; CDR3 protein: CASSLEGGRRRNQPQHF
J gene: TRBJ1-5; V gene: TRBV28; D gene: TRBD1; clone size: .; CDR3 length: 15; CDR3 DNA: TGTGCCAGCAGCCCGACCGACAGGGTGGACCAGCCCCAGCATTTT; CDR3 protein: CASSPTDRVDQPQHF
J gene: TRBJ1-2; V gene: TRBV6-5; D gene: .; clone size: .; CDR3 length: 13; CDR3 DNA: TGTGCCAGCAGTCAATACGGACAGTATGGCTACACCTTC; CDR3 protein: CASSQYGQYGYTF
J gene: TRBJ2-7; V gene: TRBV25-1; D gene: .; clone size: many; CDR3 length: 13; CDR3 DNA: TGTGCCAGCAGTGAGGGCAACTCCTACGAGCAGTACTTC; CDR3 protein: CASSEGNSYEQYF
J gene: TRBJ1-2; V gene: TRBV30; D gene: .; clone size: .; CDR3 length: 12; CDR3 DNA: TGTGCCTGGAGTGTACGGAGAAATGGCTACACCTTC; CDR3 protein: CAWSVRRNGYTF
J gene: TRBJ2-3; V gene: TRBV7-3; D gene: TRBD2; clone size: .; CDR3 length: 19; CDR3 DNA: TGTGCCAGCAGCTCGGGCGGGCCTAGCGGAGTCCCAGGCACAGATACGCAGTATTTT; CDR3 protein: CASSSGGPSGVPGTDTQYF
J gene: TRBJ1-1; V gene: TRBV5-4; D gene: TRBD1; clone size: .; CDR3 length: 17; CDR3 DNA: TGTGCCAGCAGCCCCCTTCGGACAGGGGGGTTGAACACTGAAGCTTTCTTT; CDR3 protein: CASSPLRTGGLNTEAFF
J gene: TRBJ2-1; V gene: TRBV7-6; D gene: .; clone size: .; CDR3 length: 15; CDR3 DNA: TGTGCCAGCAGAAGGGGGGGTAGCTCCTACAATGAGCAGTTCTTC; CDR3 protein: CASRRGGSSYNEQFF
J gene: TRBJ2-1; V gene: TRBV21-1; D gene: .; clone size: few; CDR3 length: 12; CDR3 DNA: TGTGCCAGCAGCAAAGCGCAAGGTGAGCAGTTCTTC; CDR3 protein: CASSKAQGEQFF
J gene: TRBJ2-7; V gene: TRBV20-1; D gene: .; clone size: .; CDR3 length: 14; CDR3 DNA: TGCAGTGTTAGGGGAGCGTGGGATGAAAACGAGCAGTACTTC; CDR3 protein: CSVRGAWDENEQYF
J gene: TRBJ1-5; V gene: TRBV6-1; D gene: .; clone size: .; CDR3 length: 14; CDR3 DNA: TGTGCCAGCAGAGACGGGGGGTCCAATCAGCCCCAGCATTTT; CDR3 protein: CASRDGGSNQPQHF
J gene: TRBJ2-1; V gene: TRBV9; D gene: TRBD2; clone size: .; CDR3 length: 15; CDR3 DNA: TGTGCCAGCAGCGTAGTTAGCGGGAGGGCAAATGAGCAGTTCTTC; CDR3 protein: CASSVVSGRANEQFF
J gene: TRBJ1-4; V gene: TRBV21-1; D gene: .; clone size: .; CDR3 length: 14; CDR3 DNA: TGTGTCAGCAGCATCAGGGAGGACGATGAAAAACTGTTTTTT; CDR3 protein: CVSSIREDDEKLFF
J gene: TRBJ1-2; V gene: TRBV7-8; D gene: .; clone size: .; CDR3 length: 13; CDR3 DNA: TGTGCCAGCAGCTTAACAGACTTCGGTGGCTACACCTTC; CDR3 protein: CASSLTDFGGYTF
J gene: TRBJ2-2; V gene: TRBV12-3/TRBV12-4; D gene: TRBD2; clone size: few; CDR3 length: 15; CDR3 DNA: TGTGCCAGCAGTGAAGGAGCGGGGGTTACCGGGGAGCTGTTTTTT; CDR3 protein: CASSEGAGVTGELFF
J gene: TRBJ1-1; V gene: TRBV25-1; D gene: TRBD1; clone size: .; CDR3 length: 12; CDR3 DNA: TGTGCCAGTGGACAGGGCAACACTGAAGCTTTCTTT; CDR3 protein: CASGQGNTEAFF
J gene: TRBJ1-5; V gene: TRBV28; D gene: .; clone size: few; CDR3 length: 17; CDR3 DNA: TGTGCCAGCAGTCTGCCCGGGCGACTAAATAGCAATCAGCCCCGGCATTTT; CDR3 protein: CASSLPGRLNSNQPRHF
J gene: TRBJ2-3; V gene: TRBV9; D gene: TRBD2; clone size: few; CDR3 length: 16; CDR3 DNA: TGTGCCAGCAGCCCCCGTGGGGCGGGGGGCGCAGATACGCAGTATTTT; CDR3 protein: CASSPRGAGGADTQYF
J gene: TRBJ2-5; V gene: TRBV9; D gene: .; clone size: .; CDR3 length: 12; CDR3 DNA: TGTGCCAGCAGCGACCGATCAGGGGAGCAGTACTTC; CDR3 protein: CASSDRSGEQYF
J gene: TRBJ2-5; V gene: TRBV15; D gene: TRBD2; clone size: .; CDR3 length: 18; CDR3 DNA: TGTGCCACCAGCAGAGACTGGATAGCGGGGGAACGCCAAGAGACCCAGTACTTC; CDR3 protein: CATSRDWIAGERQETQYF
J gene: TRBJ2-3; V gene: TRBV28; D gene: .; clone size: .; CDR3 length: 16; CDR3 DNA: TGTGCCAGCAACCATCGGGGCCGCTCTAGCACAGATACGCAGTATTTT; CDR3 protein: CASNHRGRSSTDTQYF
J gene: TRBJ2-2; V gene: TRBV30; D gene: TRBD2; clone size: .; CDR3 length: 14; CDR3 DNA: TGTGCCTGGCTAAGCGGGGCAACCCCCGGGGAGCTGTTTTTT; CDR3 protein: CAWLSGATPGELFF
J gene: TRBJ2-7; V gene: TRBV5-1; D gene: .; clone size: .; CDR3 length: 15; CDR3 DNA: TGCGCCAGCAGCCCTAAGGGTCCCTCTTCATACGAGCAGTACTTC; CDR3 protein: CASSPKGPSSYEQYF
J gene: TRBJ2-1; V gene: TRBV5-1; D gene: .; clone size: .; CDR3 length: 12; CDR3 DNA: TGCGCCAGCAGCTCGGAATCTCTAAAGCAGTTCTTC; CDR3 protein: CASSSESLKQFF
J gene: TRBJ2-1; V gene: TRBV7-3; D gene: .; clone size: .; CDR3 length: 9; CDR3 DNA: TGTGCCAGCAGCCCAAAGCAGTTCTTC; CDR3 protein: CASSPKQFF